This entry lists 14 T cell receptor beta chains sequenced from one sample in a study of blood T cell repertoires in COVID-19. Sequenced by immunoSEQ multiplex PCR; TCRdb stores in-frame clones only, minus some. The table records 150,000 to 180,000 clones, roughly 80% of them present only once. The material sequenced was peripheral blood. The receptors stem from a woman in her sixties or seventies with acute or convalescent COVID-19.

This clone was detected only a few times. This sequence joins TRBV6-5 and TRBJ1-6; 8 bases map to TRBD1. The CDR3 runs 13 residues. Germline V gene sequence: CDR1 MNHEY, CDR2 SVGAGI. J lost 9 bases, V lost 5 bases, and 3 bases had no gene match. The CDR3 bases are TGTGCCAGCAGTCAGGGGGCTAGTTCACCCCTCCACTTT. It specifies CASSQGASSPLHF.

The chain uses TRBV7-2 and TRBJ2-2; D may be TRBD1 (6 bases). V was cut by 1 base and J by 5 bases, with 14 bases left in between. CDR1 and CDR2 (germline): SGHTA, FQGNSA. There are 16 residues in the CDR3. CDR3 region: CASSLGLSGATGELFF. In DNA form, the CDR3 reads TGTGCCAGCAGCTTAGGTCTATCAGGGGCAACCGGGGAGCTGTTTTTT.

This sequence joins TRBV7-6 and TRBJ2-1; 10 positions match TRBD2. CDR3 length: 16 amino acids. V shed 5 bases and J 5 bases; nucleotides not matched to a gene: 9. CDR1 is SGHVS and CDR2 is FNYEAQ in the germline V gene. CDR3 bases: TGTGCCAGCAGCGTTAGCCCCAGCGGGGGGGACAATGAGCAGTTCTTC. Its translation: CASSVSPSGGDNEQFF. The full variable domain, rest sourced from reference TRBV7-6 and TRBJ2-1, is GAGVSQSPRYKVTKRGQDVALRCDPISGHVSLYWYRQALGQGPEFLTYFNYEAQQDKSGLPNDRFSAERPEGSISTLTIQRTEQRDSAMYRCASSVSPSGGDNEQFFGPGTRLTVL.

This chain joins TRBV6-2 or TRBV6-3 and TRBJ1-2; perhaps TRBD1 as D (5 bases). V was shortened by 4 bases and J by 0 bases, with 9 bases between the two germline ends. Germline CDR1 and CDR2: MNHEY and SVGEGT. The CDR3 extends over 14 amino acids. CDR3 sequence: CASSWGDSNYGYTF. The CDR3 DNA follows: TGTGCCAGCAGTTGGGGGGACTCTAACTATGGCTACACCTTC.

The CDR3 nucleotides read TGTGCCAGTAGACCCCCTAGGTCCCCACGGGTGGACACTGAAGCTTTCTTT. This encodes CASRPPRSPRVDTEAFF. This chain uses TRBV19 with TRBJ1-1, with D uncertain. The germline V gene has CDR1 LNHDA and CDR2 SQIVND (reference sequence). Trimming pared 6 bases from V and 3 bases from J, leaving 23 bases between. The CDR3 has 17 amino acids. Filled out from reference TRBV19 and TRBJ1-1, the complete variable domain reads DGGITQSPKYLFRKEGQNVTLSCEQNLNHDAMYWYRQDPGQGLRLIYYSQIVNDFQKGDIAEGYSVSREKKESFPLTVTSAQKNPTAFYLCASRPPRSPRVDTEAFFGQGTRLTVV.

This chain links TRBV28 with TRBJ1-2; D not certain. There are 15 residues in the CDR3. Germline V gene data show CDR1 as MDHEN and CDR2 as SYDVKM. The V end was cut by 6 bases, the J end by 6 bases, with 20 bases between. CDR3 DNA: TGTGCCAGCAGCAGCGACCCCGGACTGGCGCATGGCTACACCTTC. The encoded protein is CASSSDPGLAHGYTF.

The chain carries TRBV18 and TRBJ1-6; no reliable D call. The CDR3 sequence is 15 residues long. Germline-derived CDR1 and CDR2 are KGHSH and LQKENI. V lost 3 bases and J 0 bases, leaving 6 bases between the germline ends. DNA of the CDR3: TGTGCCAGCTCACCGGAGAGCTCCTATAATTCACCCCTCCACTTT. The encoded protein is CASSPESSYNSPLHF.

The V and J genes are TRBV7-9 and TRBJ1-2; D remains ambiguous. This CDR3 comprises 13 residues. Trimming pared 4 bases from V and 8 bases from J, leaving 14 bases between. Germline values: CDR1 SEHNR, CDR2 FQNEAQ (reference sequence). CDR3 region: CASSSARTGGYTF. The CDR3 nucleotides are TGTGCCAGCAGCTCAGCCCGTACGGGGGGCTACACCTTC.

The rearrangement links TRBV6-5 to TRBJ1-2, with D perhaps TRBD1 (6 bases). Germline CDR1 and CDR2: MNHEY and SVGAGI. The CDR3 has 16 residues. V was pared by 0 bases and J by 1 base, with 12 bases between. DNA for the CDR3: TGTGCCAGCAGTTACTCGATGGGGGACATTAACTATGGCTACACCTTC. This translates into CASSYSMGDINYGYTF.

The CDR3 DNA is TGTGCCTGGAGTGTACCTAGGGGAGGGATTAACTATGGCTACACCTTC. Residues: CAWSVPRGGINYGYTF. The chain is built from TRBV30 and TRBJ1-2; possibly TRBD1 for D (5 bases). Germline V gives CDR1 GTSNPN, CDR2 SVGIG (reference sequence). CDR3 length: 16 residues. Deletions cut 0 bases from V and 1 base from J, with 15 bases between.

This chain joins TRBV7-8 and TRBJ2-7; 9 nucleotides align to TRBD1. The CDR3 consists of 15 residues. Germline trimming cut 5 bases from V and 3 bases from J; bases unmatched to any gene: 8. Germline CDR1 is SGHVS and CDR2 is FQNEAQ. The CDR3, as DNA: TGTGCCAGCAGCAAGGGACAGGGAGGAGGCTACGAGCAGTACTTC. This sequence encodes CASSKGQGGGYEQYF.

The rearrangement links TRBV6-5 to TRBJ1-2; 8 nucleotides match TRBD1. J gave up 6 bases and V 6 bases, and 12 bases lay outside the gene matches. Germline CDR1 and CDR2: MNHEY and SVGAGI. The CDR3 totals 15 residues. The CDR3 loop reads CASSLGQGSYDGYTF. The CDR3 region has the DNA TGTGCCAGCAGCCTCGGACAGGGTAGCTATGATGGCTACACCTTC.

The J gene is TRBJ1-3, the V gene TRBV6-5; 7 nucleotides align to TRBD1. The CDR3 consists of 15 residues. Germline CDR1 reads MNHEY; CDR2 reads SVGAGI. Germline trimming cut 4 bases from V and 7 bases from J; bases unmatched to any gene: 10. CDR3 DNA sequence: TGTGCCAGCAGTTCCCGGACAGGACGAGGGAACACCATATATTTT. It encodes CASSSRTGRGNTIYF.

The chain joins TRBV6-6 to TRBJ1-3, with 11 bases that match TRBD1. Germline V lookup: CDR1 MNHNY, CDR2 SVGAGI (reference sequence). With V trimmed by 5 bases and J by 6 bases, 12 bases remained unmatched. This CDR3 has 17 residues. This CDR3 is CASSPIPPGQGANTIYF. In DNA, the CDR3 is TGTGCCAGCAGTCCCATACCTCCCGGACAGGGGGCAAACACCATATATTTT.